This TCR beta chain was found in a study of blood T cell repertoires in COVID-19. Study context: PBMCs, B-cell-depleted T cells, or T cells provided the cDNA or gDNA that made up the material.

The CDR3 is 17 residues long. Trimming left V 5 bases short and J 0 bases short, with 17 bases between. In germline, CDR1 is MNHNY, CDR2 SVGAGI (reference sequence). This clone appeared a few times. Clones were read by immunoSEQ multiplex PCR, and TCRdb kept only the in-frame ones, dropping some. The repertoire holds 95,000 to 110,000 clones, with over 75% as singletons. The J gene is TRBJ1-5, the V gene TRBV6-6; D is undetermined. Sequencing input: peripheral blood. The clonotype was recovered from a human donor in a cohort sampled during active or convalescent COVID-19. CDR3 nucleotides: TGTGCCAGCAGTAGATACTCTCGTGCCTATAGCAATCAGCCCCAGCATTTT. It yields the protein CASSRYSRAYSNQPQHF.